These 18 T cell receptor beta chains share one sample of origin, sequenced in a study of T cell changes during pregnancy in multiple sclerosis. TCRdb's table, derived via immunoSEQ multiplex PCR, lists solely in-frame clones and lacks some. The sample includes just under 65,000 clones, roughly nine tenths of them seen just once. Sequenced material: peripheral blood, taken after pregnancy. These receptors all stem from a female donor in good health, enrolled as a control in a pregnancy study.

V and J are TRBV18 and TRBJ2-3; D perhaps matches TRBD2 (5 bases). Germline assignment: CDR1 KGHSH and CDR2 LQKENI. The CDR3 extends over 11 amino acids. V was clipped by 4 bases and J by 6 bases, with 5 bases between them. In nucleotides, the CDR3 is TGTGCCAGCTCACGGGAGGATACGCAGTATTTT. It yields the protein CASSREDTQYF.

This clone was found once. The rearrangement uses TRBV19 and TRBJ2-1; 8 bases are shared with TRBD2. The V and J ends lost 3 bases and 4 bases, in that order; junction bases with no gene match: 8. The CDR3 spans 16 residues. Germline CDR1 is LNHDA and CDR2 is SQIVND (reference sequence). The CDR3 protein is CASSIAGLDSYNEQFF. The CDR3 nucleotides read TGTGCCAGTAGTATTGCGGGACTAGACTCATACAATGAGCAGTTCTTC.

CDR3 DNA sequence: TGTGCCAGCAGTGAAGGCAGGGGTAACTCTGGAAACACCATATATTTT. Protein product: CASSEGRGNSGNTIYF. The gene calls are TRBV2 and TRBJ1-3, with D possibly matching TRBD1 (6 bases). This CDR3 is 16 amino acids long. Trimming removed 1 base at V and 0 bases at J, with 10 bases between. CDR1 and CDR2 from the germline V gene are SNHLY and FYNNEI.

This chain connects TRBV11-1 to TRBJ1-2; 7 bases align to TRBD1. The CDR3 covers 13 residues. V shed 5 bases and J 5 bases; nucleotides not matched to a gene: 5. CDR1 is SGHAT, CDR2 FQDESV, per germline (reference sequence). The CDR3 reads CASSPDRRYGYTF. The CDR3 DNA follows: TGTGCCAGCAGCCCGGACAGGAGGTATGGCTACACCTTC.

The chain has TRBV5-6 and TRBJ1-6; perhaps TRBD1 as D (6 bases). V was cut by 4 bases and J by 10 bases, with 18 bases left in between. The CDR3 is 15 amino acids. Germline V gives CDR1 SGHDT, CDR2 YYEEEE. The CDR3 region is CASSQQGYSGSPLHF. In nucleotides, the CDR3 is TGTGCCAGCAGCCAACAGGGCTACAGTGGATCACCCCTCCACTTT.

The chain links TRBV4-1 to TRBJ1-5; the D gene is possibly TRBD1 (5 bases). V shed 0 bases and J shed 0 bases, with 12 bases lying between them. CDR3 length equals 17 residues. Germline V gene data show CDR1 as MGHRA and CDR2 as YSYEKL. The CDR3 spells CASSQEQQDYSNQPQHF. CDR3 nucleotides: TGCGCCAGCAGCCAAGAACAACAGGACTATAGCAATCAGCCCCAGCATTTT.

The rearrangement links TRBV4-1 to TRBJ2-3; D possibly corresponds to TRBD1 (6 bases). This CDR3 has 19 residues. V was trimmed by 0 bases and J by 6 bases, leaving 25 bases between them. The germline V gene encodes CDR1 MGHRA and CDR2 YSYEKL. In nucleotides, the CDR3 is TGCGCCAGCAGCCAAGATGCCCAGTCGGCAGTCTTGCAGGGGGATACGCAGTATTTT. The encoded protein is CASSQDAQSAVLQGDTQYF.

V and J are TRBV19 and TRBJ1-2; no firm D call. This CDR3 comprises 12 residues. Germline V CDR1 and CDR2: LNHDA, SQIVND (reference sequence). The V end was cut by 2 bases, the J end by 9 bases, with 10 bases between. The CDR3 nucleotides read TGTGCCAGTAGTATATCCCCGAGGAGCTACACCTTC. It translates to CASSISPRSYTF.

The CDR3 loop reads CASSDRVHQPQHF. CDR3 coding DNA: TGTGCCAGCAGCGACAGGGTTCATCAGCCCCAGCATTTT. This rearrangement joins TRBV7-2 to TRBJ1-5; 7 bases agree with TRBD1. This CDR3 has 13 residues. The trim removed 5 bases at V and 5 bases at J, leaving 3 bases unmatched. The germline V gene encodes CDR1 SGHTA and CDR2 FQGNSA.

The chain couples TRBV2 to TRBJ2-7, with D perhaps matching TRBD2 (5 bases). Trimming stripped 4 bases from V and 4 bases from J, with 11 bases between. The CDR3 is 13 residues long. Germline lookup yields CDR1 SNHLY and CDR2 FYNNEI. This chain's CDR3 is CASSGVGVYEQYF. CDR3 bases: TGTGCCAGCAGTGGGGTCGGGGTGTACGAGCAGTACTTC.

For the CDR3, the DNA is TGTGCCTGGAGTCTCCAGGGGACAAACACTGAAGCTTTCTTT. Protein sequence: CAWSLQGTNTEAFF. This chain uses TRBV30 with TRBJ1-1, with D possibly TRBD1 on 6 matching bases. The CDR3 runs to 14 residues. The ends were cut back, 2 bases at V and 2 bases at J, with 12 bases in the middle. CDR1 and CDR2 from the germline V gene are GTSNPN and SVGIG (reference sequence).

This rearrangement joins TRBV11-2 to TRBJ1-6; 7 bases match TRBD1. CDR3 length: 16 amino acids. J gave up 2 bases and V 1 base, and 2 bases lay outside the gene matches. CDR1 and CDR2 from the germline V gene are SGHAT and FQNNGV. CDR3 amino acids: CASSLGQGTYNSPLHF. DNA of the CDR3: TGTGCCAGCAGCTTAGGACAGGGCACCTATAATTCACCCCTCCACTTT.

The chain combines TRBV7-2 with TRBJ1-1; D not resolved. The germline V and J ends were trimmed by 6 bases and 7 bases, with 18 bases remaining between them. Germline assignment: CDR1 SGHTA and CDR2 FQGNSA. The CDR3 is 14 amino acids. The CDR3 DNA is TGTGCCAGCAGTTTCGGTGTGCAAGCTGGTGAAGCTTTCTTT. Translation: CASSFGVQAGEAFF.

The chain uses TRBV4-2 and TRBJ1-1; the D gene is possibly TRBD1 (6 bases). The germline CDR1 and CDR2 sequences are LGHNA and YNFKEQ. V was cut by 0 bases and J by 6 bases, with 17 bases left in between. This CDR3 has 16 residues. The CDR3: CASSQDIGGVTAEAFF. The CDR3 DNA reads TGTGCCAGCAGCCAAGATATAGGGGGGGTAACGGCTGAAGCTTTCTTT.

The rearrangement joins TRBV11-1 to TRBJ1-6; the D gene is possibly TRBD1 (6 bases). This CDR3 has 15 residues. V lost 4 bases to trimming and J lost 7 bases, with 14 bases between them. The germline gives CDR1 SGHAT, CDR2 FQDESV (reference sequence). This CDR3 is CASSSPEGGNSPLHF. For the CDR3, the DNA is TGTGCCAGCAGCTCACCTGAGGGGGGGAATTCACCCCTCCACTTT.

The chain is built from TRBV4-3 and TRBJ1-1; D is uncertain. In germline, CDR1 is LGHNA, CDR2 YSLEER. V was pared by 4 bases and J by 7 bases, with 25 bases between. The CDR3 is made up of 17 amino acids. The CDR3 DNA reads TGCGCCAGCAGCCTCGGACTAACCCTCGAACAAAGGGATGAAGCTTTCTTT. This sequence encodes CASSLGLTLEQRDEAFF.

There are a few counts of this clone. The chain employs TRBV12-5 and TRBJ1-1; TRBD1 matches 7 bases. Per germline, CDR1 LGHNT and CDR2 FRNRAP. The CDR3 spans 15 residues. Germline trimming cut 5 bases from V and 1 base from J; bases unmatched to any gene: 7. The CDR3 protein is CASGATGTANTEAFF. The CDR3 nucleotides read TGTGCTAGTGGTGCTACCGGGACAGCGAACACTGAAGCTTTCTTT.

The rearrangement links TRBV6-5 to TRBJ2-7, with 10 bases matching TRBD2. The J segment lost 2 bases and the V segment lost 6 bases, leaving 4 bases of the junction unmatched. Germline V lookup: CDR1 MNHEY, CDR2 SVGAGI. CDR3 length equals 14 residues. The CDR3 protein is CASRGLARTYEQYF. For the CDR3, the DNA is TGTGCCAGCAGGGGACTAGCGCGAACCTACGAGCAGTACTTC.